The present TCR beta chain was sequenced within a study of T cell responses to AZD1222 COVID-19 vaccine. This CDR3 spans 14 amino acids. Trimming cost V 0 bases and J 5 bases, with 8 bases left between them. The germline CDR1 and CDR2 sequences are SGHRS and YFSETQ. The protocol was immunoSEQ multiplex PCR, while the TCRdb copy is restricted to in-frame clones and leaves out a portion. The table has 160,000 or so clones, 85% to 90% seen once. This specimen was peripheral blood, taken 28 days after the second AZD1222 dose. The chain has TRBV5-1 and TRBJ1-4, with TRBD1 as a possible D gene (6 bases). The clonotype comes from an adult who received the AZD1222 COVID-19 vaccine. The CDR3 loop reads CASSLGGPNEKLFF. For the CDR3, the DNA is TGCGCCAGCAGCTTGGGGGGGCCGAATGAAAAACTGTTTTTT.